These 7 T cell receptor beta chains were sequenced from one sample in a study of cytomegalovirus exposure and HLA in healthy donors. The PCR was carried out with 60 Vbeta primers and 13 Jbeta primers. This table comes from immunoSEQ multiplex PCR, and its TCRdb copy is limited to in-frame clones, with some not included. Here the sample spans roughly 160,000 clones, 80% being singletons. Sequenced input: PBMCs. These receptor sequences come from a woman in her fifties or sixties in good health and CMV-seronegative.

Concerning this clone: Sequence at one end of the junction differs from germline and may be a read error. The chain links TRBV7-7 to TRBJ2-7; 7 bases agree with TRBD1. The CDR3 runs to 13 residues. Per the germline V gene, CDR1 is SSHAT and CDR2 is FNYEAQ (reference sequence). Written as DNA, the CDR3 is TGTGCTAGCAGCAAACAGGGGCAGTACGAGCAGTACTTC. Protein: CASSKQGQYEQYF.

This rearrangement joins TRBV7-9 to TRBJ2-7; maybe TRBD1 (6 bases). Trimming shortened V by 5 bases and J by 0 bases, and 11 bases separated the two germline ends. There are 14 residues in the CDR3. From germline, CDR1 is SEHNR and CDR2 FQNEAQ (reference sequence). In DNA, the CDR3 is TGTGCCAGCAGCCCGCGACAGGACTCCTACGAGCAGTACTTC. It codes for CASSPRQDSYEQYF. Using reference TRBV7-9 and TRBJ2-7 for the parts outside the CDR3, the full variable domain is DTGVSQNPRHKITKRGQNVTFRCDPISEHNRLYWYRQTLGQGPEFLTYFQNEAQLEKSRLLSDRFSAERPKGSFSTLEIQRTEQGDSAMYLCASSPRQDSYEQYFGPGTRLTVT.

The chain joins TRBV14 to TRBJ2-3, with TRBD2 matching over 7 bases. Trimming removed 1 base from V and 7 bases from J; junction bases left unmatched: 8. Germline loops: CDR1 SGHDN, CDR2 FVKESK. The CDR3 is 15 residues long. This chain's CDR3 is CASSQAGGRGYTQYF. CDR3 in DNA: TGTGCCAGCAGCCAAGCTGGCGGGCGGGGGTATACGCAGTATTTT. The full variable domain, in which reference TRBV14 and TRBJ2-3 provide the parts outside the CDR3, is EAGVTQFPSHSVIEKGQTVTLRCDPISGHDNLYWYRRVMGKEIKFLLHFVKESKQDESGMPNNRFLAERTGGTYSTLKVQPAELEDSGVYFCASSQAGGRGYTQYFGPGTRLTVL.

The V call is TRBV4-3, the J call TRBJ2-1, with 9 positions matching TRBD2. Germline CDR1 reads LGHNA; CDR2 reads YSLEER. The CDR3 runs 15 residues. The J segment lost 12 bases and the V segment lost 0 bases, leaving 9 bases of the junction unmatched. The CDR3 sequence is CASSQDLVAGDGQFF. CDR3 sequence (DNA): TGCGCCAGCAGCCAAGATCTTGTAGCGGGAGATGGGCAGTTCTTC.

The chain links TRBV7-3 to TRBJ2-5, with 8 bases matching TRBD2. Germline V gene sequence: CDR1 SGHTA, CDR2 FQGTGA. The CDR3 contains 14 residues. Unmatched junction bases numbered 3, after V lost 5 bases and J lost 1 base. The CDR3 DNA reads as TGTGCCAGCAGCCGTAGCGGGGTCCAAGAGACCCAGTACTTC. It is translated as CASSRSGVQETQYF.

This chain links TRBV2 with TRBJ2-1, with 10 nucleotides matching TRBD1. V was clipped by 8 bases and J by 10 bases; unmatched bases: 17. Germline V gene data show CDR1 as SNHLY and CDR2 as FYNNEI. The CDR3 has 16 residues. This CDR3 is CASERQGARPGGEQFF. CDR3 coding DNA: TGTGCCAGCGAACGACAGGGGGCTCGGCCCGGGGGGGAGCAGTTCTTC.

This rearrangement joins TRBV28 to TRBJ1-3, with a weak D call TRBD1 (6 bases). Trimming pared 4 bases from V and 4 bases from J, leaving 11 bases between. Germline V gene sequence: CDR1 MDHEN, CDR2 SYDVKM. The CDR3 is 14 residues long. This CDR3 reads CASSSGALGNTIYF. DNA of the CDR3: TGTGCCAGCAGTTCAGGGGCATTAGGAAACACCATATATTTT. Full variable domain (rest looked up from reference TRBV28 and TRBJ1-3): DVKVTQSSRYLVKRTGEKVFLECVQDMDHENMFWYRQDPGLGLRLIYFSYDVKMKEKGDIPEGYSVSREKKERFSLILESASTNQTSMYLCASSSGALGNTIYFGEGSWLTVV.